This is a list of T cell receptor beta chains from one sample in a study of T-cell reconstitution after alpha-beta-depleted transplantation in children. From the PCR reads, TCRdb called clonotypes with MiXCR, one entry per CDR3 protein. The repertoire holds about 360,000 distinct CDR3 sequences, with roughly 15% as singletons. Sequencing used PBMCs, obtained from the stem cell graft. The receptors here all came from a human donor who donated a stem cell graft to a child with Fanconi anemia. CDR3s include the opening cysteine and the closing phenylalanine or tryptophan. The order of the fields is D gene, J gene, clone size, V gene, CDR3 DNA, CDR3 protein. A D gene is named only where the DNA matches it firmly. Clone size is stated in some rows and not others, as once, few, many or a class when expanded.

>TRBD2|TRBJ2-3|many|TRBV20-1
TGCAGTGCCAGAGGCCTAGCGGCTAATACGCAGTATTTT
CSARGLAANTQYF
>TRBD2|TRBJ2-2|.|TRBV7-6
TGTGCCAGCAGCTTAGTGGGAGGGGACGACACCGGGGAGCTGTTTTTT
CASSLVGGDDTGELFF
>.|TRBJ2-5|.|TRBV7-9
TGTGCCAGCAGCTCCGGAAGGCAGGGTGAGACCCAGTACTTC
CASSSGRQGETQYF
>.|TRBJ1-6|many|TRBV10-3
TGTGCCATCAGTGGGAACTTGGATTCACCCCTCCACTTT
CAISGNLDSPLHF
>TRBD1|TRBJ2-1|few|TRBV5-1
TGCGCCAGCAGCTTGGGACAGGGTATCAATGAGCAGTTCTTC
CASSLGQGINEQFF
>TRBD1|TRBJ2-7|few|TRBV20-1
TGCAGTGCTAGTCTCGGACAGGGGGCCTACGAGCAGTACTTC
CSASLGQGAYEQYF
>.|TRBJ2-3|few|TRBV7-2
TGTGCCAGCAGCTTCCTAGGTTGGGATACGCAGTATTTT
CASSFLGWDTQYF
>.|TRBJ2-5|many|TRBV29-1
TGCAGCCTAGCTTTCGAGGAGACCCAGTACTTC
CSLAFEETQYF
>TRBD1|TRBJ2-7|.|TRBV20-1
TGCAGTGGGGTTGACAGGGGCGCCTACGAGCAGTACTTC
CSGVDRGAYEQYF
>.|TRBJ2-3|many|TRBV5-5
TGTGCCAGCAGCTTGCTCCAGGGGATGGGAGATACGCAGTATTTT
CASSLLQGMGDTQYF
>.|TRBJ1-2|.|TRBV5-1
TGCGCCAGCAGCGTCACGGGGGATTTCGGCTATGGCTACACCTTC
CASSVTGDFGYGYTF
>TRBD1|TRBJ1-5|.|TRBV12-3/TRBV12-4
TGTGCCAGCAGTCCGAGGGGTAACAGGGGCGGACAGCCCCAGCATTTT
CASSPRGNRGGQPQHF
>TRBD2|TRBJ2-1|few|TRBV28
TGTGCCAGCAGTCCCCTCGGGACTAGCGGGGGTAATGAGCAGTTCTTC
CASSPLGTSGGNEQFF